The 18 T cell receptor beta chains reported below all come from one sample, sequenced in a study of T cell responses to AZD1222 COVID-19 vaccine. TCRdb's copy holds only in-frame clones and misses some; the assay was immunoSEQ multiplex PCR. Of roughly 49,000 clones listed, roughly 80% are singletons. Sample: peripheral blood, taken on day 0 of AZD1222 vaccination. These receptors were collected from an adult in good health.

The CDR3 DNA follows: TGTGCCAGTAGTATAGTACAGGGCAAGAGCAATCAGCCCCAGCATTTT. This translates into CASSIVQGKSNQPQHF. The chain combines TRBV19 with TRBJ1-5; a weak D match, TRBD1 (6 bases). Looked up from germline, CDR1 is LNHDA and CDR2 is SQIVND (reference sequence). Trimming removed 1 base from V and 1 base from J, with 11 bases in between. The CDR3 contains 16 residues.

The CDR3 is CASSSHQGNYGYTF. For the CDR3, the DNA is TGTGCCAGCAGCTCTCACCAGGGTAACTATGGCTACACCTTC. This chain uses TRBV5-4 with TRBJ1-2; tentatively, D is TRBD1 (5 bases). The CDR3 has 14 residues. V was shortened by 3 bases and J by 1 base, with 10 bases between the two germline ends. Germline assignment: CDR1 SGHNT and CDR2 YYREEE (reference sequence).

The genes are TRBV30 and TRBJ1-6; 8 bases match TRBD1. Germline V gene data show CDR1 as GTSNPN and CDR2 as SVGIG (reference sequence). V lost 3 bases, J lost 7 bases, and 5 bases stayed unmatched. The length of the CDR3 is 14 residues. CDR3 coding DNA: TGTGCCTGGAGATTGGACAGGGTAAATTCACCCCTCCACTTT. This encodes CAWRLDRVNSPLHF.

The rearrangement links TRBV15 to TRBJ2-6; no clear D gene. Germline V gene data show CDR1 as LNHNV and CDR2 as YYDKDF (reference sequence). This CDR3 has 15 amino acids. The V gene lost 5 bases and the J gene lost 0 bases, with 8 bases spanning the gap. This chain's CDR3 is CATSGSNSGANVLTF. Written as DNA, the CDR3 is TGTGCCACCAGCGGATCTAACTCTGGGGCCAACGTCCTGACTTTC. Full variable domain (outside the CDR3, taken from reference TRBV15 and TRBJ2-6): DAMVIQNPRYQVTQFGKPVTLSCSQTLNHNVMYWYQQKSSQAPKLLFHYYDKDFNNEADTPDNFQSRRPNTSFCFLDIRSPGLGDTAMYLCATSGSNSGANVLTFGAGSRLTVL.

This clone showed up just once. V is TRBV27 and J is TRBJ1-6; tentatively, D is TRBD1 (5 bases). The V and J ends lost 8 bases and 4 bases respectively, with 15 bases between them. CDR3 length: 15 amino acids. The germline V gene encodes CDR1 MNHEY and CDR2 SMNVEV (reference sequence). The CDR3 DNA reads TGTGCCAGCTCTGAAGGTGCAGGGTATAATTCACCCCTCCACTTT. Amino acid sequence: CASSEGAGYNSPLHF.

The rearrangement uses TRBV9 and TRBJ1-3; D uncertain. The CDR3 has 14 residues. From germline, CDR1 is SGDLS and CDR2 YYNGEE. Between the trimmed V and J ends, which lost 1 base and 0 bases, there was a span of 5 bases. The CDR3 sequence is CASSVTDSGNTIYF. The CDR3 DNA reads as TGTGCCAGCAGCGTAACCGACTCTGGAAACACCATATATTTT.

There are a few counts of this clone. V gene TRBV10-3 combines with J gene TRBJ1-5; maybe TRBD1 (5 bases). The CDR3 is made up of 14 amino acids. CDR1 and CDR2 from the germline V gene are ENHRY and SYGVKD. Between the trimmed V and J ends, which lost 11 bases and 1 base, there was a span of 15 bases. DNA of the CDR3: TGTGCCCACTCAGCGGGGCAGAGCAATCAGCCCCAGCATTTT. This encodes CAHSAGQSNQPQHF.

The chain carries TRBV11-3 and TRBJ2-1, with D unclear. There are 15 residues in the CDR3. The V end was cut by 4 bases, the J end by 6 bases, with 16 bases between. Germline CDR1 is SGHNT and CDR2 is YENEEA. The CDR3: CASSYSTSPSNEQFF. CDR3 DNA: TGTGCCAGCAGCTATAGCACTTCCCCGTCCAATGAGCAGTTCTTC.

The chain uses TRBV7-2 and TRBJ2-5, with D tentatively TRBD2 (5 bases). Germline V gene data show CDR1 as SGHTA and CDR2 as FQGNSA. The CDR3 totals 14 residues. With 2 bases removed from V and 4 bases from J, the gap between germline ends came to 11 bases. The chain's CDR3 is CASSLLEGGETQYF. For the CDR3, the DNA is TGTGCCAGCAGCTTATTAGAGGGTGGAGAGACCCAGTACTTC.

The V and J genes are TRBV11-2 and TRBJ2-3, with 13 positions matching TRBD2. J was trimmed by 4 bases and V by 4 bases; bases with no gene match: 2. This CDR3 has 15 amino acids. From germline, CDR1 is SGHAT and CDR2 FQNNGV. The CDR3 loop reads CASSSGLAGSDTQYF. CDR3 bases: TGTGCCAGCAGCTCGGGACTAGCGGGATCAGATACGCAGTATTTT.

This chain connects TRBV3-1 (or the pseudogene TRBV3-2) to TRBJ1-2; perhaps TRBD1 as D (6 bases). This CDR3 comprises 16 residues. V was cut by 4 bases and J by 2 bases, with 17 bases left in between. CDR1 and CDR2 (germline): LGHDT, YNNKEL (reference sequence). For the CDR3, the DNA is TGTGCCAGCAGCCCCCGGGGAACAGGGCACAACTATGGCTACACCTTC. Translation gives CASSPRGTGHNYGYTF.

The chain combines TRBV21-1 with TRBJ2-2; TRBD2, the table's D call, lacks a check against the DNA. TRBV21-1 is annotated as a pseudogene. This CDR3 contains 16 residues. The CDR3 DNA sequence: TGTGCCAGCAGCAAAGAAGAGCGGGGGGGAACCGGGGAGCTGTTTTTT. Residues: CASSKEERGGTGELFF.

In this sample, this clone turned up a few times. The chain recombines TRBV9 with TRBJ2-4; D unclear. Trimming shortened V by 0 bases and J by 0 bases, and 4 bases separated the two germline ends. The CDR3 runs to 14 residues. CDR1 and CDR2 (germline): SGDLS, YYNGEE. CDR3 nucleotides: TGTGCCAGCAGCGTAGGGGGAGCCAAAAACATTCAGTACTTC. Translation gives CASSVGGAKNIQYF.

The rearrangement joins TRBV21-1 to TRBJ1-1; TRBD1 is taken as the D call from the table, unchecked against the DNA. TRBV21-1 is labeled a pseudogene. This CDR3 is built from 18 residues. In DNA form, the CDR3 reads TGTGCCAGCAGCTTTTGTCACAGAAACATTGAAATGAACACTGAAGCTTTCTTT. Translation: CASSFCHRNIEMNTEAFF.

There are a few counts of this clone. The chain couples TRBV11-1 to TRBJ1-1; no clear D gene. The length of the CDR3 is 16 residues. Trimming stripped 1 base from V and 0 bases from J, with 12 bases between. Germline loops: CDR1 SGHAT, CDR2 FQDESV (reference sequence). The CDR3 protein is CASSLGRNTMNTEAFF. Written as DNA, the CDR3 is TGTGCCAGCAGCTTAGGACGGAATACTATGAACACTGAAGCTTTCTTT.

The chain recombines TRBV28 with TRBJ1-3; D not certain. Germline V CDR1 and CDR2: MDHEN, SYDVKM. V was cut by 3 bases and J by 4 bases, with 10 bases left in between. CDR3 length equals 14 residues. This CDR3 is CASSFGVTGNTIYF. CDR3 coding DNA: TGTGCCAGCAGTTTTGGTGTTACCGGAAACACCATATATTTT.

The chain is built from TRBV5-6 and TRBJ1-2, with a possible D match to TRBD1 (6 bases). CDR1 and CDR2 (germline): SGHDT, YYEEEE. V lost 4 bases to trimming and J lost 4 bases, with 11 bases between them. CDR3 size: 13 residues. In nucleotides, the CDR3 is TGTGCCAGCAGCGCCGACAGGATCTATGGCTACACCTTC. This sequence encodes CASSADRIYGYTF.

J is TRBJ2-2 and V is TRBV7-2; 8 positions match TRBD2. This CDR3 is 16 amino acids long. V was clipped by 0 bases and J by 4 bases; unmatched bases: 4. Germline V lookup: CDR1 SGHTA, CDR2 FQGNSA. CDR3 nucleotide sequence: TGTGCCAGCAGCTTAGCTAGCGGGGCCCCCACCGGGGAGCTGTTTTTT. Protein sequence: CASSLASGAPTGELFF.